These 3 T cell receptor beta chains came from one sample sequenced in a study of T cells in Graves' hyperthyroidism and ophthalmopathy. RNA transcripts gave rise to amplified TCR beta CDR3 regions. When the TCR CDR3 underwent first-round RT-PCR, the HTBI primer set was used. TCRdb used MiXCR to reprocess the multiplex PCR reads, holding one entry per CDR3 protein. The sample lists hundreds of thousands of distinct CDR3 sequences, about 15% occurring once. What was sequenced was blood. These TCRs come from a woman between 25 and 40 years old with Graves' hyperthyroidism that later progressed to Graves' ophthalmopathy.

This clonotype has at least ten counts. The genes are TRBV12-3 or TRBV12-4 and TRBJ2-7, with TRBD2 matching over 8 bases. The trim removed 7 bases at V and 3 bases at J, leaving 14 bases unmatched. The CDR3 runs to 16 residues. The CDR3 region is CASTPGGAAGYYEQYF. CDR3 DNA: TGTGCCAGCACCCCGGGGGGGGCCGCGGGTTACTACGAGCAGTACTTC.

The chain is built from TRBV7-9 and TRBJ2-7; D tentatively fits TRBD1 or TRBD2 (6 bases each). The germline gives CDR1 SEHNR, CDR2 FQNEAQ (reference sequence). The CDR3 length is 13 residues. Deletions cut 2 bases from V and 6 bases from J, with 11 bases between. The CDR3 DNA follows: TGTGCCAGCAGCTTAAATGGGGGGCTCGAGCAGTACTTC. It yields the protein CASSLNGGLEQYF.

This clonotype was observed a handful of times. This chain connects TRBV3-1 to TRBJ1-1; 12 nucleotides align to TRBD1. The germline V gene has CDR1 LGHDT and CDR2 YNNKEL (reference sequence). The CDR3 covers 14 residues. J lost 7 bases, V lost 7 bases, and 7 bases had no gene match. The CDR3 spells CASTPGQGAYEAFF. As DNA, the CDR3 is TGTGCCAGCACCCCGGGACAGGGGGCGTATGAAGCTTTCTTT.